The TCR beta chain described here comes from a study of CD8 T cells in ankylosing spondylitis. With respect to this clonotype: Its target is not known.

The germline V gene encodes CDR1 SQVTM and CDR2 ANQGSEA. The CDR3 loop spans 14 amino acids. After removal of 6 bases from V and 4 bases from J, the junction contained 9 bases not matched to a gene. General study points: Fewer than 10 highly homologous variants made up a TCR beta motif that seemed to typify ankylosing spondylitis blood.

Quantitative molecular-barcoded 5'-RACE generated the TCR beta libraries. TCRdb ran MiXCR on the 5' RACE reads and lists one entry per CDR3 protein. The sample carries about 500,000 distinct CDR3 sequences, about 12% recorded once. The V and J genes are TRBV29-1 and TRBJ2-1; 7 bases line up with TRBD2. What was sequenced was blood, either unsorted or a sorted T cell fraction (not recorded which). The clonotype comes from a male donor with ankylosing spondylitis. The CDR3 loop is CSVGGTMGYNEQFF. CDR3 coding DNA: TGCAGCGTGGGAGGGACCATGGGGTACAATGAGCAGTTCTTC.